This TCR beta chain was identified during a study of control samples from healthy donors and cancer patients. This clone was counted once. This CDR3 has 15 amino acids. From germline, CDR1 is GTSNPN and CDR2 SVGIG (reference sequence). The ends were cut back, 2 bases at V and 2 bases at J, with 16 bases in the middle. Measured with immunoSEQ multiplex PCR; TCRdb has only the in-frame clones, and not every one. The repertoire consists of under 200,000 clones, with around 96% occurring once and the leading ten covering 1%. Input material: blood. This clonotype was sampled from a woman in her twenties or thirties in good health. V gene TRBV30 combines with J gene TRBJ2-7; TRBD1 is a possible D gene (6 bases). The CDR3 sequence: CAWSIGTNNPYEQYF. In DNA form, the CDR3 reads TGTGCCTGGAGTATTGGGACAAATAACCCCTACGAGCAGTACTTC.